What follows is one TCR beta chain and its context. Its antigen is still unknown. The CDR3 loop spans 15 amino acids. V lost 2 bases and J 6 bases, leaving 11 bases between the germline ends. Looked up from germline, CDR1 is SEHNR and CDR2 is FQNEAQ (reference sequence). These data are taken from a study of chemoradiotherapy in HPV16-positive cancers. Background on the study: A couple of HPV16-positive patients' cells yielded candidate HPV-specific clones and common motifs.

Study-wide results and caveats: The functional HPV-specific definition rests on just a couple of HPV16-positive patients. In HPV16-positive patients, HPV-responsive T-cell expansion tracked better recurrence-free survival.

The assay was immunoSEQ multiplex PCR, and TCRdb's table has in-frame clones only and misses some. The sample has approximately 9,300 clones; around 66% are singletons. The biological material was taken from a patient who underwent chemoradiotherapy. This chain uses TRBV7-9 with TRBJ1-6; D may be TRBD1 (5 bases). The sequence derives from a human donor with HPV-associated anogenital cancer. The CDR3 nucleotides are TGTGCCAGCAGCTTAAGTCCGGGACCTAATTCACCCCTCCACTTT. Protein sequence: CASSLSPGPNSPLHF. The full variable domain, completed using reference TRBV7-9 and TRBJ1-6, is DTGVSQNPRHKITKRGQNVTFRCDPISEHNRLYWYRQTLGQGPEFLTYFQNEAQLEKSRLLSDRFSAERPKGSFSTLEIQRTEQGDSAMYLCASSLSPGPNSPLHFGNGTRLTVT.